This is a list of T cell receptor beta chains from one sample in a study of cytomegalovirus exposure and HLA in healthy donors. Measured with immunoSEQ multiplex PCR; TCRdb has only the in-frame clones, and not every one. The sample records under 200,000 clones, more than 65% being singletons. The sample consisted of PBMCs. Source of these receptors: a woman aged 25 to 39 in good health and CMV-seronegative. Each CDR3 is given with its conserved first and last residue. Fields, in order: J gene, D gene, V gene, clone size, CDR3 DNA, CDR3 protein. The D gene is left open where the match is weak. The size of a clone is reported for some rows only, either as once, few or many, or as a class for expanded clones.

J: TRBJ2-7
D: .
V: TRBV5-4
size: .
DNA: TGTGCCAGCAGCTTGGAGGCAGGGGTCTACGAGCAGTACTTC
CDR3: CASSLEAGVYEQYF

J: TRBJ1-2
D: .
V: TRBV18
size: once
DNA: TGTGCCAGCTCGCTCGGACAGACGGGTGGCTACACCTTC
CDR3: CASSLGQTGGYTF

J: TRBJ2-2
D: .
V: TRBV7-2
size: .
DNA: TGTGCCAGCAGCCGACTCGATCCCGGGGAGCTGTTTTTT
CDR3: CASSRLDPGELFF

J: TRBJ1-6
D: TRBD1
V: TRBV28
size: .
DNA: TGTGCCAGCAGGAATACAGGGGGACGAAGCTCCTATAATTCACCCCTCCACTTT
CDR3: CASRNTGGRSSYNSPLHF

J: TRBJ2-2
D: .
V: TRBV7-3
size: .
DNA: TGTGCCAGCAGCTTTCAGTCCAACACCGGGGAGCTGTTTTTT
CDR3: CASSFQSNTGELFF

J: TRBJ1-1
D: .
V: TRBV5-6
size: .
DNA: TGTGCCAGCAGCTCCCAGAGGTTAGGCACTGAAGCTTTCTTT
CDR3: CASSSQRLGTEAFF

J: TRBJ1-2
D: TRBD1
V: TRBV19
size: .
DNA: TGTGCCAGTAGTCCTGGGACAGGATATGGCTACACCTTC
CDR3: CASSPGTGYGYTF

J: TRBJ1-1
D: TRBD1
V: TRBV30
size: .
DNA: TGTGCCTGGAGGGGACAGGGGCGGAGAACTGAAGCTTTCTTT
CDR3: CAWRGQGRRTEAFF

J: TRBJ2-7
D: .
V: TRBV6-1
size: .
DNA: TGTGCCAGCAGTGAAAGAGGCGCAGCTTACGAGCAGTACTTC
CDR3: CASSERGAAYEQYF

J: TRBJ1-3
D: .
V: TRBV11-2
size: .
DNA: TGTGCCAGCAGCTTAGATCTATCGGGTGGAAACACCATATATTTT
CDR3: CASSLDLSGGNTIYF

J: TRBJ2-7
D: .
V: TRBV6-5
size: .
DNA: TGTGCCAGCAGTGATCACGGGGAGCAGTACTTC
CDR3: CASSDHGEQYF

J: TRBJ1-2
D: TRBD1
V: TRBV25-1
size: .
DNA: TGTGCCAGCAGTGGGACAGGGGGCTGGAATGGCTACACCTTC
CDR3: CASSGTGGWNGYTF

J: TRBJ1-3
D: .
V: TRBV5-1
size: few
DNA: TGCGCCAGCAGCTCCACGGGAGTCTCTGGAAACACCATATATTTT
CDR3: CASSSTGVSGNTIYF

J: TRBJ2-1
D: TRBD2
V: TRBV7-8
size: .
DNA: TGTGCCAGCAGCCAGACTAGCGGGAGATTTTCCTACAATGAGCAGTTCTTC
CDR3: CASSQTSGRFSYNEQFF

J: TRBJ2-5
D: TRBD1
V: TRBV4-1
size: .
DNA: TGCGCCAGCAGTTCTGGGACAGCACAAGAGACCCAGTACTTC
CDR3: CASSSGTAQETQYF

J: TRBJ1-3
D: .
V: TRBV2
size: once
DNA: TGTGCCAGCAGTAGAGAGGACTTCTCTGGAAACACCATATATTTT
CDR3: CASSREDFSGNTIYF

J: TRBJ1-4
D: .
V: TRBV30
size: .
DNA: TGTGCCTGGAGTGTCGTTGGAGCTTACGAAAAACTGTTTTTT
CDR3: CAWSVVGAYEKLFF

J: TRBJ1-5
D: .
V: TRBV2
size: .
DNA: TGTGCCAGCAGTGAATATGGGGGGGCAAATCAGCCCCAGCATTTT
CDR3: CASSEYGGANQPQHF

J: TRBJ1-1
D: .
V: TRBV25-1
size: once
DNA: TGTGCCAGCAGTGAATCGGGAGGGGGCACTGAAGCTTTCTTT
CDR3: CASSESGGGTEAFF

J: TRBJ2-2
D: .
V: TRBV5-1
size: .
DNA: TGCGCCAGCAGCTTGGGACAGCCGAACACCGGGGAGCTGTTTTTT
CDR3: CASSLGQPNTGELFF

J: TRBJ1-1
D: TRBD1
V: TRBV7-6
size: few
DNA: TGTGCCAGCAGTCCGACAGGGTTAAACACTGAAGCTTTCTTT
CDR3: CASSPTGLNTEAFF

J: TRBJ1-6
D: TRBD1
V: TRBV4-1
size: once
DNA: TGCGCCAGCAGCCTATACGGGACAGGGGTGACGGATTCACCCCTCCACTTT
CDR3: CASSLYGTGVTDSPLHF

J: TRBJ2-7
D: .
V: TRBV7-2
size: once
DNA: TGTGCCAGCAGCTTTGCGGAAACCTACGAGCAGTACTTC
CDR3: CASSFAETYEQYF

J: TRBJ1-3
D: .
V: TRBV7-2
size: .
DNA: TGTGCCAGCAGCTCGAGGGCGGTTGGAAACACCATATATTTT
CDR3: CASSSRAVGNTIYF

J: TRBJ2-7
D: TRBD1
V: TRBV5-6
size: .
DNA: TGTGCCAGCAGCAGGGTGTCCGGGACAGGGGTCGAGCAGTACTTC
CDR3: CASSRVSGTGVEQYF

J: TRBJ1-6
D: .
V: TRBV7-2
size: .
DNA: TGTGCCAGCAGCTTTGATGGAGGTTCACCCCTCCACTTT
CDR3: CASSFDGGSPLHF

J: TRBJ2-7
D: .
V: TRBV5-4
size: .
DNA: TGTGCCAGCAGCGGCTTTGGAGGGCCCTGGAAGATCTTC
CDR3: CASSGFGGPWKIF

J: TRBJ1-3
D: .
V: TRBV6-1
size: once
DNA: TGTGCCAGCAGAGAACAGATCTCTGGAAACACCATATATTTT
CDR3: CASREQISGNTIYF

J: TRBJ1-5
D: .
V: TRBV2
size: .
DNA: TGTGCCAGCAGTGTAGATGACAATCAGCCCCAGCATTTT
CDR3: CASSVDDNQPQHF

J: TRBJ1-3
D: .
V: TRBV11-2
size: .
DNA: TGTGCCAGCAGCTCAAGGGGTACTGGAAACACCATATATTTT
CDR3: CASSSRGTGNTIYF

J: TRBJ2-7
D: TRBD2
V: TRBV7-2
size: .
DNA: TGTGCCAGCAGCCTGACACCCGGGACTAGCGGGAGTTGGGGCTACGAGCAGTACTTC
CDR3: CASSLTPGTSGSWGYEQYF

J: TRBJ2-1
D: .
V: TRBV14
size: .
DNA: TGTGCCAGCAGCCCTTCCTTCTGTGAGCAGTTCTTC
CDR3: CASSPSFCEQFF

J: TRBJ1-1
D: TRBD1
V: TRBV5-1
size: .
DNA: TGCGCCAGCAGCTCCGAAGACAGGGCCCCTTTCTTT
CDR3: CASSSEDRAPFF

J: TRBJ1-2
D: TRBD1
V: TRBV5-4
size: few
DNA: TGTGCCAGCAGCTTGACCAGGACAGGCGCCTACACCTTC
CDR3: CASSLTRTGAYTF

J: TRBJ1-5
D: TRBD1
V: TRBV5-1
size: .
DNA: TGCGCCAGCAGCTTGGGGGGTCAGGGGGATCTGGGGGGGCCCCAGCATTTT
CDR3: CASSLGGQGDLGGPQHF

J: TRBJ1-2
D: .
V: TRBV5-6
size: .
DNA: TGTGCCAGCAGCCGAGGACAAAATAACTATGGCTACACCTTC
CDR3: CASSRGQNNYGYTF

J: TRBJ2-1
D: .
V: TRBV7-3
size: once
DNA: TGTGCCAGCAGCCCTAGCGCGACCGGCTACAATGAGCAGTTCTTC
CDR3: CASSPSATGYNEQFF

J: TRBJ2-5
D: TRBD1
V: TRBV9
size: .
DNA: TGTGCCAGCAGCGTAGGGGGACAGATCCAAGAGACCCAGTACTTC
CDR3: CASSVGGQIQETQYF

J: TRBJ1-1
D: .
V: TRBV6-6
size: .
DNA: TGTGCCAGCAGTCGTCGACAGATGGAAATGAACACTGAAGCTTTCTTT
CDR3: CASSRRQMEMNTEAFF

J: TRBJ1-5
D: .
V: TRBV15
size: few
DNA: TGTGCCACCAGCACAAGCGGAGAGAGCCAGCCCCAGCATTTT
CDR3: CATSTSGESQPQHF

J: TRBJ2-5
D: TRBD2
V: TRBV2
size: .
DNA: TGTGCCAGCACCCCCGGGACTAGCTATGAGACCCAGTACTTC
CDR3: CASTPGTSYETQYF

J: TRBJ2-1
D: .
V: TRBV2
size: .
DNA: TGTGCCAGCAGTGAAGGTGGGGGGGCCAACCGGTACAATGAGCAGTTCTTC
CDR3: CASSEGGGANRYNEQFF

J: TRBJ1-4
D: .
V: TRBV27
size: few
DNA: TGTGCCAGCAGTTTACCAGGGGTGGGTGAAAAACTGTTTTTT
CDR3: CASSLPGVGEKLFF

J: TRBJ1-1
D: .
V: TRBV5-1
size: .
DNA: TGCGCCAGCAGCGGTGGGGGCGGCTCTGAAGCTTTCTTT
CDR3: CASSGGGGSEAFF

J: TRBJ1-2
D: .
V: TRBV6-1
size: .
DNA: TGTGCCAGCAGTGACAGGCTGAGCTATGGCTACACCTTC
CDR3: CASSDRLSYGYTF

J: TRBJ2-3
D: TRBD1
V: TRBV7-3
size: .
DNA: TGTGCCAGCAGCATGACAGGGGGCGAGCAGTATTTT
CDR3: CASSMTGGEQYF

J: TRBJ2-7
D: .
V: TRBV5-1
size: few
DNA: TGCGCCAGCAGCTCCGAACAAGGGGCTTCCTACGAGCAGTACTTC
CDR3: CASSSEQGASYEQYF

J: TRBJ2-2
D: .
V: TRBV10-2
size: .
DNA: TGCGCCAGCAGTGACTGGCCCTCGGGCACCGGGGAGCTGTTTTTT
CDR3: CASSDWPSGTGELFF

J: TRBJ2-7
D: .
V: TRBV18
size: .
DNA: TGTGCCAGCTCACCGCAGGGGCAGGGTGGCGAGCAGTACTTC
CDR3: CASSPQGQGGEQYF

J: TRBJ1-2
D: TRBD1
V: TRBV11-3
size: .
DNA: TGTGCCAGCGGACAGGATGGTAGTTACACCTTC
CDR3: CASGQDGSYTF

J: TRBJ1-1
D: .
V: TRBV6-5
size: .
DNA: TGTGCCAGCAGTTACTCCCCTGGGCCTGAAGCTTTCTTT
CDR3: CASSYSPGPEAFF

J: TRBJ2-6
D: .
V: TRBV18
size: .
DNA: TGTGCCAGCTCACCGGTCATAGGGGGCTCTGGGGCCAACGTCCTGACTTTC
CDR3: CASSPVIGGSGANVLTF

J: TRBJ2-5
D: .
V: TRBV27
size: .
DNA: TGTGCCAGGAACACAGGGCCAGAGACCCAGTACTTC
CDR3: CARNTGPETQYF